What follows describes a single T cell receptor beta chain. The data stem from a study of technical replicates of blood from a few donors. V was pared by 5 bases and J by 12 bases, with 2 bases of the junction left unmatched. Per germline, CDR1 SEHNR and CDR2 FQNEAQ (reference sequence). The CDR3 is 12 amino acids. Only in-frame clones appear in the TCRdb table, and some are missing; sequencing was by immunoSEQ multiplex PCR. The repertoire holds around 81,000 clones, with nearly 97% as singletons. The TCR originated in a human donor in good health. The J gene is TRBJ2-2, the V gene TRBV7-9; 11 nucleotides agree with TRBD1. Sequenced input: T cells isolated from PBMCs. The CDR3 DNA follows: TGTGCCAGCAGCCTGGACAGGGGGCAGCTGTTTTTT. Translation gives CASSLDRGQLFF.